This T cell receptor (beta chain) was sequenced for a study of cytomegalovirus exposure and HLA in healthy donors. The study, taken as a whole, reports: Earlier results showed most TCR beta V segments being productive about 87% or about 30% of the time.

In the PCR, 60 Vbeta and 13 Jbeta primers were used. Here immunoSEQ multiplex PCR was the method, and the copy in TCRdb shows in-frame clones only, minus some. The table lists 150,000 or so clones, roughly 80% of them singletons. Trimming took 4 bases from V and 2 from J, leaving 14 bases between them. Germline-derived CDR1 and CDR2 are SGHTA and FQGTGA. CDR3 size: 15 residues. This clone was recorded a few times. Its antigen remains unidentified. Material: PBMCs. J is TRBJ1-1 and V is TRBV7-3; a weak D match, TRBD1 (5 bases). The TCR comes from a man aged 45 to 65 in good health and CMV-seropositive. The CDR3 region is CASSSDGRTNTEAFF. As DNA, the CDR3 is TGTGCCAGCAGCTCGGACGGACGGACAAACACTGAAGCTTTCTTT.